Each of the 31 T cell receptor beta chains below was sequenced from the same sample in a study of T cells in Graves' hyperthyroidism and ophthalmopathy. There were TCR beta CDR3 regions amplified from RNA transcripts. The HTBI primer set drove a first-round RT-PCR of the TCR CDR3. TCRdb ran MiXCR on the multiplex PCR reads and lists one entry per CDR3 protein. The sample lists around 99,000 distinct CDR3 sequences, 15% to 20% occurring once. The sample was blood. Receptors were obtained from a woman between 45 and 65 years old with Graves' hyperthyroidism.

At least ten counts were recorded for this clonotype. The chain couples TRBV20-1 to TRBJ1-5; TRBD1 is a possible D gene (5 bases). V was pared by 1 base and J by 2 bases, with 15 bases between. The germline CDR1 and CDR2 sequences are DFQATT and SNEGSKA (reference sequence). The CDR3 covers 16 residues. The CDR3 loop reads CSARGRNRIGNQPQHF. For the CDR3, the DNA is TGCAGTGCTAGAGGTAGGAACAGGATCGGCAATCAGCCCCAGCATTTT.

This clonotype was picked up many times. The V and J genes are TRBV2 and TRBJ1-5; D call uncertain. The CDR3 length is 15 residues. V dropped 4 bases and J dropped 2 bases, with 12 bases sitting between them. From germline, CDR1 is SNHLY and CDR2 FYNNEI. CDR3 amino acids: CASSVLTRGNQPQHF. The CDR3 bases are TGTGCCAGCAGTGTGCTTACGAGGGGCAATCAGCCCCAGCATTTT.

The sample holds many counts of this clonotype. The J gene is TRBJ2-5, the V gene TRBV11-2; 7 bases line up with TRBD2. This CDR3 is built from 13 residues. In germline, CDR1 is SGHAT, CDR2 FQNNGV. Trimming took 3 bases from V and 5 from J; bases not matched to a gene: 3. DNA of the CDR3: TGTGCCAGCAGCTTTTGGGGGGGGGAGACCCAGTACTTC. Translated, it gives CASSFWGGETQYF.

The sample holds a few counts of this clonotype. This chain connects TRBV27 to TRBJ2-1, with 9 bases aligning to TRBD1. CDR1 is MNHEY, CDR2 SMNVEV, per germline (reference sequence). The V gene end was trimmed by 5 bases and the J gene end by 8 bases; junction bases not matched to a gene: 4. The CDR3 contains 13 residues. The CDR3 region is CASSPQGAHEQFF. CDR3 nucleotides: TGTGCCAGCAGTCCACAGGGGGCACATGAGCAGTTCTTC.

This clonotype showed up many times. The rearrangement joins TRBV28 to TRBJ2-1; D possibly corresponds to TRBD2 (6 bases). The germline V gene encodes CDR1 MDHEN and CDR2 SYDVKM. This CDR3 region has 15 residues. Trimming took 5 bases from V and 3 from J, leaving 14 bases between them. DNA of the CDR3: TGTGCCAGCAGTCCCGGGACTTTACTCTACAATGAGCAGTTCTTC. This gives the protein CASSPGTLLYNEQFF.

This sequence joins TRBV19 and TRBJ1-5; D not resolved. Germline V gene data show CDR1 as LNHDA and CDR2 as SQIVND (reference sequence). V lost 1 base and J 0 bases, leaving 4 bases between the germline ends. The CDR3 is 14 amino acids. As DNA, the CDR3 is TGTGCCAGTAGTATAGGGGATAGCAATCAGCCCCAGCATTTT. Encoded protein: CASSIGDSNQPQHF.

This clonotype occurred many times. The V and J genes are TRBV28 and TRBJ2-2, with 11 bases identical to TRBD1. The germline V gene has CDR1 MDHEN and CDR2 SYDVKM. This CDR3 contains 16 residues. V shed 5 bases, J shed 1 base, and the junction held 3 bases outside the gene matches. The CDR3 sequence is CASSGGQGVNTGELFF. The CDR3 DNA reads TGTGCCAGCAGTGGGGGACAGGGGGTGAACACCGGGGAGCTGTTTTTT. Combining the CDR3 with reference TRBV28 and TRBJ2-2 gives the whole variable domain DVKVTQSSRYLVKRTGEKVFLECVQDMDHENMFWYRQDPGLGLRLIYFSYDVKMKEKGDIPEGYSVSREKKERFSLILESASTNQTSMYLCASSGGQGVNTGELFFGEGSRLTVL.

The table lists this clonotype with many counts. CDR3 residues: CASSLVMGSAETQYF. The CDR3, as DNA: TGTGCCAGCAGCTTAGTCATGGGATCGGCAGAGACCCAGTACTTC. The chain is built from TRBV7-9 and TRBJ2-5, with D unclear. Germline assignment: CDR1 SEHNR and CDR2 FQNEAQ (reference sequence). V was shortened by 1 base and J by 4 bases, with 13 bases between the two germline ends. The CDR3 has 15 residues.

This clonotype was counted at least ten times. The rearrangement joins TRBV28 to TRBJ1-6; weak D call: TRBD1 (5 bases). The V gene lost 6 bases and the J gene lost 10 bases, with 13 bases spanning the gap. The CDR3 is 13 residues long. Per the germline V gene, CDR1 is MDHEN and CDR2 is SYDVKM. The CDR3 protein is CASSSGFGSPLHF. As DNA, the CDR3 is TGTGCCAGCAGCTCAGGGTTTGGGTCACCCCTCCACTTT.

This clonotype was found many times. The genes are TRBV5-1 and TRBJ1-1; tentative D call: TRBD1 (5 bases). The CDR3 length is 14 residues. Germline V gene lookup returns CDR1 SGHRS and CDR2 YFSETQ. The ends were cut back, 4 bases at V and 0 bases at J, with 10 bases in the middle. The CDR3 region has the DNA TGCGCCAGCAGCCAAGGGACGGTGAACACTGAAGCTTTCTTT. Its protein product is CASSQGTVNTEAFF.

This clonotype was seen many times. The V gene is TRBV30, the J gene TRBJ1-5; a possible D gene is TRBD1 (5 bases). V lost 3 bases and J lost 7, with 13 bases in between. CDR3 length: 13 amino acids. Per the germline V gene, CDR1 is GTSNPN and CDR2 is SVGIG (reference sequence). DNA of the CDR3: TGTGCCTGGAGCCTAACGCAGGGCCAGCCCCAGCATTTT. Residues: CAWSLTQGQPQHF.

This clonotype has only a few counts. The rearrangement links TRBV7-8 to TRBJ2-1, with 9 bases that match TRBD2. Germline CDR1 is SGHVS and CDR2 is FQNEAQ. The CDR3 sequence is 19 residues long. Unmatched junction bases numbered 11, after V lost 2 bases and J lost 0 bases. The CDR3: CASSLSPSLSGSSYNEQFF. In DNA form, the CDR3 reads TGTGCCAGCAGCTTAAGCCCCTCCCTTAGCGGGAGCTCCTACAATGAGCAGTTCTTC.

In this sample, this clonotype turned up many times. This chain links TRBV7-2 with TRBJ2-2; D remains ambiguous. Deletions cut 5 bases from V and 5 bases from J, with 6 bases between. CDR1 and CDR2 from the germline V gene are SGHTA and FQGNSA. The CDR3 sequence is 12 residues long. As DNA, the CDR3 is TGTGCCAGCAGCCAGTGGACCGGGGAGCTGTTTTTT. Translation gives CASSQWTGELFF.

This clonotype was detected ten times or more. The chain uses TRBV24-1 and TRBJ2-1; 7 bases are a match to TRBD2. The V and J ends lost 3 bases and 8 bases, in that order; junction bases with no gene match: 15. The germline CDR1 and CDR2 sequences are KGHDR and SFDVKD. The CDR3 has 17 amino acids. The DNA for the CDR3 is TGTGCCACCAGTGATCCCCCAGGCGGGAGTAAAATGGATGAGCAGTTCTTC. Amino acid sequence: CATSDPPGGSKMDEQFF.

This clonotype was observed at least ten times. The CDR3 protein is CASSLAETSGNEQFF. CDR3 coding DNA: TGTGCCAGCAGCTTAGCGGAGACTAGCGGGAATGAGCAGTTCTTC. The chain employs TRBV7-9 and TRBJ2-1; TRBD2 agrees at 10 bases. The CDR3 length is 15 residues. After removal of 0 bases from V and 7 bases from J, the junction contained 3 bases not matched to a gene. The V gene's germline CDR1 is SEHNR and CDR2 FQNEAQ (reference sequence).

This clonotype was seen at least ten times. CDR3 coding DNA: TGCAGCGTTGCCCCCGGGACAGGGGCGTCCTACGAGCAGTACTTC. This codes for CSVAPGTGASYEQYF. The rearrangement uses TRBV29-1 and TRBJ2-7; TRBD1 aligns across 10 bases. CDR3 size: 15 residues. Germline CDR1 SQVTM, CDR2 ANQGSEA. The V gene end was trimmed by 4 bases and the J gene end by 1 base; junction bases not matched to a gene: 7.

At least ten counts were recorded for this clonotype. For the CDR3, the DNA is TGTGCCAGCAGTCCCCCGACGGGATATGGCTACACCTTC. This gives the protein CASSPPTGYGYTF. This chain joins TRBV12-3 or TRBV12-4 and TRBJ1-2; no clear D gene. With 5 bases removed from V and 5 bases from J, the gap between germline ends came to 12 bases. This CDR3 is 13 amino acids long.

The table lists this clonotype with many counts. The CDR3 sequence: CASSFLDSPLHF. The CDR3 DNA is TGTGCCAGCAGTTTTCTGGATTCACCCCTCCACTTT. The V and J genes are TRBV28 and TRBJ1-6; D not resolved. The CDR3 contains 12 residues. V gave up 3 bases and J gave up 8 bases, with 5 bases separating them. Germline-derived CDR1 and CDR2 are MDHEN and SYDVKM.

In this sample, this clonotype turned up many times. CDR3 loop: CASSGTGATGELFF. The CDR3, as DNA: TGTGCCAGCAGTGGGACAGGGGCAACCGGGGAGCTGTTTTTT. The chain uses TRBV6-1 and TRBJ2-2, with 9 positions matching TRBD1. Germline V lookup: CDR1 MNHNS, CDR2 SASEGT. Losses at the gene ends were 4 bases for V and 5 bases for J; bases not matched to a gene: 2. This CDR3 spans 14 amino acids.

This clonotype has at least ten counts. The V call is TRBV28, the J call TRBJ2-1; D perhaps matches TRBD1 (6 bases). V shed 8 bases and J shed 8 bases, with 19 bases lying between them. The length of the CDR3 is 14 residues. Germline CDR1 is MDHEN and CDR2 is SYDVKM. CDR3 loop: CASWGPRDSHEQFF. DNA of the CDR3: TGTGCCAGCTGGGGGCCCCGCGATTCCCATGAGCAGTTCTTC.

This chain uses TRBV7-8 with TRBJ1-6; TRBD1 might be the D (5 bases). The CDR3 is 13 residues long. Germline CDR1 and CDR2: SGHVS and FQNEAQ. Deletions cut 1 base from V and 11 bases from J, with 9 bases between. The DNA of the CDR3 is TGTGCCAGCAGCTTAGGGACGGACACACCCCTCCACTTT. Translated, it gives CASSLGTDTPLHF.

This clonotype was detected ten times or more. The chain recombines TRBV6-1 with TRBJ1-1; D possibly corresponds to TRBD1 (5 bases). Looked up from germline, CDR1 is MNHNS and CDR2 is SASEGT. CDR3 length: 14 residues. V was cut by 8 bases and J by 1 base, with 14 bases left in between. The CDR3: CASRFREGNTEAFF. The DNA for the CDR3 is TGTGCCAGCCGTTTCAGGGAGGGGAACACTGAAGCTTTCTTT.

This clonotype was counted ten times or more. V gene TRBV18 combines with J gene TRBJ2-3; TRBD2 aligns across 9 bases. J gave up 4 bases and V 2 bases, and 4 bases lay outside the gene matches. The CDR3 extends over 15 amino acids. CDR1 is KGHSH, CDR2 LQKENI, per germline. CDR3 in amino acids: CASSPVSGSPDTQYF. The CDR3 region has the DNA TGTGCCAGCTCACCAGTTAGCGGGAGCCCAGATACGCAGTATTTT.

This clonotype was counted at least ten times. V is TRBV24-1 and J is TRBJ1-5; possible D gene TRBD1, 5 bases. Germline loops: CDR1 KGHDR, CDR2 SFDVKD. This CDR3 comprises 16 residues. Deletions cut 2 bases from V and 9 bases from J, with 19 bases between. The CDR3 nucleotides are TGTGCCACCAGTGATTCGGGCCCGGGAGGGGTTCCGCCCCAGCATTTT. Encoded protein: CATSDSGPGGVPPQHF.

The rearrangement uses TRBV28 and TRBJ1-4; 7 bases match TRBD1. V lost 4 bases and J lost 6; bases outside the gene matches: 8. This CDR3 region has 15 residues. Germline V gene lookup returns CDR1 MDHEN and CDR2 SYDVKM. Written as DNA, the CDR3 is TGTGCCAGCAGTTATAACAGGGGTAGGGATGAAAAACTGTTTTTT. Residues: CASSYNRGRDEKLFF.

This clonotype showed up many times. This chain uses TRBV15 with TRBJ1-2; D ambiguous. Germline values: CDR1 LNHNV, CDR2 YYDKDF (reference sequence). The CDR3 sequence is 15 residues long. V dropped 0 bases and J dropped 0 bases, with 8 bases sitting between them. CDR3 protein: CATSREAVPNYGYTF. The CDR3 nucleotides are TGTGCCACCAGCAGAGAGGCAGTCCCTAACTATGGCTACACCTTC.

The chain links TRBV20-1 to TRBJ1-1; TRBD1 matches 7 bases. The CDR3 consists of 14 residues. Germline CDR1 reads DFQATT; CDR2 reads SNEGSKA (reference sequence). The ends lost 3 bases at V and 2 bases at J; junction bases unmatched: 6. DNA of the CDR3: TGCAGTGCTAGGACAGGGACTTACAACACTGAAGCTTTCTTT. Protein sequence: CSARTGTYNTEAFF.

This clonotype was seen ten or more times. The rearrangement uses TRBV15 and TRBJ2-6; possibly TRBD2 for D (5 bases). V gave up 0 bases and J gave up 2 bases, with 8 bases separating them. The CDR3 runs to 16 residues. Germline V lookup: CDR1 LNHNV, CDR2 YYDKDF (reference sequence). CDR3 sequence: CATSRDNGAGANVLTF. Here the CDR3 DNA reads TGTGCCACCAGCAGAGATAACGGGGCTGGGGCCAACGTCCTGACTTTC.

This clonotype has ten or more counts. The CDR3 DNA reads TGTGCCAGCAGTTTTACCGGGGTTGGGGCCAACGTCCTGACTTTC. Translated, it gives CASSFTGVGANVLTF. The rearrangement joins TRBV28 to TRBJ2-6, with TRBD2 as a possible D gene (5 bases). V was trimmed by 3 bases and J by 3 bases, leaving 9 bases between them. The CDR3 extends over 15 amino acids. Germline lookup yields CDR1 MDHEN and CDR2 SYDVKM.

The V gene is TRBV29-1, the J gene TRBJ2-3, with D tentatively TRBD2 (6 bases). The length of the CDR3 is 13 residues. Trimming took off 7 bases at V and 4 bases at J, with 15 bases between the two ends. CDR1 and CDR2 from the germline V gene are SQVTM and ANQGSEA. The CDR3 DNA sequence: TGCAGCGGGCGGGACTCCTCCGCAGATACGCAGTATTTT. Residues: CSGRDSSADTQYF.

The sample holds many counts of this clonotype. This sequence joins TRBV7-3 and TRBJ2-3; 8 bases align to TRBD2. The CDR3 totals 14 residues. Germline V lookup: CDR1 SGHTA, CDR2 FQGTGA. J lost 4 bases, V lost 3 bases, and 3 bases had no gene match. The CDR3 spells CASSFVAGSDTQYF. The CDR3 region has the DNA TGTGCCAGCAGCTTCGTAGCGGGATCAGATACGCAGTATTTT.